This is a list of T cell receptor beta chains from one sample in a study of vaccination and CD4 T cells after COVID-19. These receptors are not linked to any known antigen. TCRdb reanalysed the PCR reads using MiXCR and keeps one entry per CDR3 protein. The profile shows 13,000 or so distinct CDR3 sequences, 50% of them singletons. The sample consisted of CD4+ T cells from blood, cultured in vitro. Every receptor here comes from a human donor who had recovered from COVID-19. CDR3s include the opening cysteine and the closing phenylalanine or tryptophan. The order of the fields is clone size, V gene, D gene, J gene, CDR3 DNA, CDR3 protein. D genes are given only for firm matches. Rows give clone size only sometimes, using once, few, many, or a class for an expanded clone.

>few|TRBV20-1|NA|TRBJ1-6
TGCAGTGCTAGAGATCGGGCGTCAGGCGGATCACCCCTCCACTTT
CSARDRASGGSPLHF
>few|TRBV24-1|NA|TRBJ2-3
TGTGCCACCCGGCAAGCCCCTTCAGATACGCAGTATTTT
CATRQAPSDTQYF
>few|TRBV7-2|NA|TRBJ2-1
TGTGCCAGCAGCCCAGGTCCCGGGATCCCTCATGAGCAGTTCTTC
CASSPGPGIPHEQFF
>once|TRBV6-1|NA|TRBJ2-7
TGTGCCAGCAGTCCGAGGGACTCCACCTACGAGCAGTACTTC
CASSPRDSTYEQYF
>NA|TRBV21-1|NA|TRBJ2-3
TGTGCCAGCCTAGGACTAGCGGGAGGGCCTTACACAGATACGCAGTATTTT
CASLGLAGGPYTDTQYF
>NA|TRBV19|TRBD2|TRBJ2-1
TGTGCCAGTAGTATAGACGGGAGGACCTACAATGAGCAGTTCTTC
CASSIDGRTYNEQFF
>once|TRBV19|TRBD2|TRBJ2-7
TGTGCCAGTAGTGCTAAGGGACAGACGCCGGGACTAGCGGGATCCGGCTCCTACGAGCAGTACTTC
CASSAKGQTPGLAGSGSYEQYF
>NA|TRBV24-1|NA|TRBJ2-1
TGTGCCACCAGTGAGGAGGGATGGGGATACAATGAGCAGTTCTTC
CATSEEGWGYNEQFF
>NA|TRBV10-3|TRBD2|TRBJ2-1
TGTGCCATCAGTGACGGGACTACCTACAATGAGCAGTTCTTC
CAISDGTTYNEQFF
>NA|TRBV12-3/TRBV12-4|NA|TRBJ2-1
TGTGCCAGCAGTTTAAACCGTTGGAATGAGCAGTTCTTC
CASSLNRWNEQFF
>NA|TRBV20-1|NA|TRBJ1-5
TGCAGTGCTAGAGATCTCCGGGGGATGGGCAATCAGCCCCAGCATTTT
CSARDLRGMGNQPQHF
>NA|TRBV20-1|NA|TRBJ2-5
TGCAGTGCTAATCGGGGCTTCAAAGAGACCCAGTACTTC
CSANRGFKETQYF
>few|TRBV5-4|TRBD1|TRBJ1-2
TGTGCCAGCAGCCCGCGGGTCCGACAGGGTGGCTACACCTTC
CASSPRVRQGGYTF
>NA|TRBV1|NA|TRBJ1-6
TGCACCAGCAGCCAAGGGGTCCCAGGTAGGTCACCCCTCCACTTT
CTSSQGVPGRSPLHF
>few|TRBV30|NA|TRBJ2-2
TGTGCCTGGAAACGGGCCACTGCCGGGGAGCTGTTTTTT
CAWKRATAGELFF
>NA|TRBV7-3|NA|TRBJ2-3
TGTGCCAGCAGCTTAGGGTCAACAGATACGCAGTATTTT
CASSLGSTDTQYF
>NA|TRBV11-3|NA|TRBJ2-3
TGTGCCAGCAGCTTAGGAGACACAGATACGCAGTATTTT
CASSLGDTDTQYF
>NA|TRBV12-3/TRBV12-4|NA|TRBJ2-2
TGTGCCAGCAGTTTAAGTCAGGCAGTGACCGGGGAGCTGTTTTTT
CASSLSQAVTGELFF
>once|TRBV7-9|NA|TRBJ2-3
TGTGCCAGCAGCTTAGCGACCAGAGCAGATACGCAGTATTTT
CASSLATRADTQYF
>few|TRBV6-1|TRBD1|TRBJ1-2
TGTGCCAGCAGCCGAAGCCGTACAGGGGAATCTGGCTACACCTTC
CASSRSRTGESGYTF
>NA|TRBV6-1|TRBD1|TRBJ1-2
TGTGCCAGCCGGGTTGACAGGGGGCTTTATGGCTACACCTTC
CASRVDRGLYGYTF
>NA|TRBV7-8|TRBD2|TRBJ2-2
TGTGCCAGCAGCTACGGACTAGCGGGATCGTCGCGCACCGGGGAGCTGTTTTTT
CASSYGLAGSSRTGELFF
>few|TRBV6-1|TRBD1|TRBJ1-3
TGTGCCAGCAGTGCATCCGGGACAGCGAACTCTGGAAACACCATATATTTT
CASSASGTANSGNTIYF
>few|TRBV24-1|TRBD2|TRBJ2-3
TGTGCCACCCAGACTAGCGGGAGGGCAGATACGCAGTATTTT
CATQTSGRADTQYF
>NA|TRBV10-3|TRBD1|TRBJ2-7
TGTGCCATCAGTGGGACAGGGGGCTCCTACGAGCAGTACTTC
CAISGTGGSYEQYF
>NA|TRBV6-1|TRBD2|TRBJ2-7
TGTGCCAGCAGTGAATTTTGGGGGGGCGAGCAGTACTTC
CASSEFWGGEQYF
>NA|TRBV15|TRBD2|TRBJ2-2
TGTGCCACCAACCCGGGGGGGCTAGCGTTCGGGGAGCTGTTTTTT
CATNPGGLAFGELFF
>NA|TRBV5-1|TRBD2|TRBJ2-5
TGCGCCAGCAGCCCCGGGACTAGCGACTCAGAGACCCAGTACTTC
CASSPGTSDSETQYF
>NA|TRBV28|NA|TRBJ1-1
TGTGCCAGCAGTTTATTGCGGAACACTGAAGCTTTCTTT
CASSLLRNTEAFF
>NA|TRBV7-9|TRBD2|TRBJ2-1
TGTGCCAGCAGCTTAAGCGGGAGGCTAAGGGGGGATGAGCAGTTCTTC
CASSLSGRLRGDEQFF
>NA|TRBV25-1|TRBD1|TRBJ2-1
TGTGCCAGCAGTGGTACAGGGGGCTTCGGTGAGCAGTTCTTC
CASSGTGGFGEQFF
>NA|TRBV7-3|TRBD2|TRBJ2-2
TGTGCCAGCTCTTTAGCGGGGACGAACACCGGGGAGCTGTTTTTT
CASSLAGTNTGELFF
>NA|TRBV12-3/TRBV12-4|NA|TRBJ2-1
TGTGCCAGCCACAAAGTGAAGGGAAATGAGCAGTTCTTC
CASHKVKGNEQFF
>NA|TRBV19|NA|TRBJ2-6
TGTGCCAGTAGTATGCCCAGGTGGGCCCCCCGGAAGGACGGCGGAGATCCGGCCAACGTCCTGACTTTC
CASSMPRWAPRKDGGDPANVLTF